Shown below are 21 T cell receptor beta chains from a single sample sequenced in a study of shared clonotypes between healthy human individuals. TCRdb's table, derived via immunoSEQ multiplex PCR, lists solely in-frame clones and lacks some. This sample has about 2.4 million clones, with approximately 93% found just once. What was sequenced was naive CD4+ T cells from PBMCs. The sample's subset: CD45RA+ positively selected. These receptors were obtained from a man younger than 35 in good health. Some clones in this sample may be carry-over from other donors' samples.

This chain links TRBV9 with TRBJ2-5; D gene uncertain. The CDR3 runs to 14 residues. Trimming took 0 bases from V and 4 from J, leaving 10 bases between them. CDR1 and CDR2 from the germline V gene are SGDLS and YYNGEE. This CDR3 reads CASSVAHGPETQYF. The CDR3 DNA reads as TGTGCCAGCAGCGTAGCTCATGGCCCAGAGACCCAGTACTTC.

The chain uses TRBV7-2 and TRBJ1-3; D is unresolved. Germline CDR1 reads SGHTA; CDR2 reads FQGNSA. The CDR3 covers 14 residues. V lost 5 bases to trimming and J lost 0 bases, with 8 bases between them. The CDR3 sequence is CASSPESSGNTIYF. CDR3 nucleotide sequence: TGTGCCAGCAGCCCGGAGAGCTCTGGAAACACCATATATTTT.

This rearrangement joins TRBV18 to TRBJ1-6, with D tentatively TRBD1 (6 bases). V lost 6 bases and J lost 8, with 26 bases in between. Germline V CDR1 and CDR2: KGHSH, LQKENI. This CDR3 spans 18 amino acids. The CDR3: CASSPARSWGAFHSPLHF. DNA for the CDR3: TGTGCCAGCTCCCCGGCCCGGTCGTGGGGGGCGTTTCATTCACCCCTCCACTTT. Filled out from reference TRBV18 and TRBJ1-6, the complete variable domain reads NAGVMQNPRHLVRRRGQEARLRCSPMKGHSHVYWYRQLPEEGLKFMVYLQKENIIDESGMPKERFSAEFPKEGPSILRIQQVVRGDSAAYFCASSPARSWGAFHSPLHFGNGTRLTVT.

This chain links TRBV9 with TRBJ1-3; D may be TRBD1 (5 bases). The CDR3 contains 17 residues. Trimming shortened V by 3 bases and J by 4 bases, and 20 bases separated the two germline ends. CDR1 and CDR2 (germline): SGDLS, YYNGEE. The CDR3 sequence is CASSARRGREEGNTIYF. Written as DNA, the CDR3 is TGTGCCAGCAGCGCCCGAAGGGGTAGGGAGGAGGGAAACACCATATATTTT.

The gene calls are TRBV29-1 and TRBJ2-5; D might be TRBD1 (6 bases). The CDR3 is 13 amino acids. The germline V gene encodes CDR1 SQVTM and CDR2 ANQGSEA. Between the trimmed V and J ends, which lost 6 bases and 2 bases, there was a span of 13 bases. CDR3 loop: CSVLRQGQETQYF. CDR3 coding DNA: TGCAGCGTCCTTAGGCAGGGGCAAGAGACCCAGTACTTC.

V is TRBV5-1 and J is TRBJ2-3; D assignment may be TRBD1 or TRBD2 (6 bases each). The CDR3 totals 15 residues. The germline V gene has CDR1 SGHRS and CDR2 YFSETQ. V lost 4 bases and J 6 bases, leaving 18 bases between the germline ends. The CDR3 DNA is TGCGCCAGCAGCGGAGGGGCAGGGGAAGGGGATACGCAGTATTTT. Amino acid sequence: CASSGGAGEGDTQYF.

This clone was detected once. The rearrangement uses TRBV28 and TRBJ1-4; weak D call: TRBD1 (5 bases). CDR3 length: 15 residues. The V and J ends lost 5 bases and 0 bases respectively, with 10 bases between them. Germline V gene data show CDR1 as MDHEN and CDR2 as SYDVKM. The CDR3 loop reads CASSTPTATNEKLFF. Written as DNA, the CDR3 is TGTGCCAGCAGTACTCCGACAGCAACTAATGAAAAACTGTTTTTT.

The genes are TRBV2 and TRBJ1-1; 7 bases fit TRBD1. The ends lost 8 bases at V and 0 bases at J; junction bases unmatched: 3. There are 13 residues in the CDR3. Germline lookup yields CDR1 SNHLY and CDR2 FYNNEI. The CDR3 sequence is CASQGQMNTEAFF. The CDR3 nucleotides are TGTGCCAGCCAGGGACAGATGAACACTGAAGCTTTCTTT.

This chain uses TRBV28 with TRBJ2-7; possible D gene TRBD2, 6 bases. CDR3 length: 13 residues. Germline-derived CDR1 and CDR2 are MDHEN and SYDVKM. V was shortened by 0 bases and J by 6 bases, with 9 bases between the two germline ends. CDR3 coding DNA: TGTGCCAGCAGTTTATGGGGGGGTATCGAGCAGTACTTC. Its translation is CASSLWGGIEQYF.

This chain uses TRBV29-1 with TRBJ2-3; TRBD2 aligns across 8 bases. CDR1 SQVTM and CDR2 ANQGSEA come from the germline V gene. Trimming removed 0 bases from V and 4 bases from J; junction bases left unmatched: 9. This CDR3 has 16 residues. CDR3 in DNA: TGCAGCGTTGAAGAACTACCGGGACTAGGTGCAGATACGCAGTATTTT. Its translation is CSVEELPGLGADTQYF.

This clone was seen a single time. J is TRBJ2-3 and V is TRBV7-3; D is unresolved. Trimming cost V 5 bases and J 0 bases, with 6 bases left between them. CDR1 is SGHTA, CDR2 FQGTGA, per germline. The CDR3 contains 13 residues. This chain's CDR3 is CASSTDSTDTQYF. CDR3 coding DNA: TGTGCCAGCAGCACGGACAGCACAGATACGCAGTATTTT.

J is TRBJ2-7 and V is TRBV14; 7 positions agree with TRBD1. With 5 bases clipped from V and 7 bases from J, the junction kept 11 bases outside the gene matches. The CDR3 runs to 14 residues. Germline assignment: CDR1 SGHDN and CDR2 FVKESK. CDR3 nucleotides: TGTGCCAGCAGCAGCCGGGACAGTGTAGAGGAGCAGTACTTC. It is translated as CASSSRDSVEEQYF.

The rearrangement joins TRBV28 to TRBJ2-2; D call uncertain. V lost 4 bases and J lost 9, with 6 bases in between. This CDR3 is 11 amino acids long. CDR1 and CDR2 (germline): MDHEN, SYDVKM. The CDR3 here is CASSSLWELFF. As DNA, the CDR3 is TGTGCCAGCAGTTCCCTCTGGGAGCTGTTTTTT.

This chain joins TRBV29-1 and TRBJ2-3; no firm D call. V lost 3 bases and J lost 1, with 17 bases in between. CDR1 is SQVTM, CDR2 ANQGSEA, per germline. This CDR3 spans 16 amino acids. The DNA of the CDR3 is TGCAGCGTTGATCAAGAGACACCCTGGGGCACAGATACGCAGTATTTT. Translated: CSVDQETPWGTDTQYF.

This clone was counted a single time. The chain joins TRBV25-1 to TRBJ1-4, with 7 bases lining up with TRBD1. CDR3 length equals 15 residues. V shed 0 bases and J 7 bases; nucleotides not matched to a gene: 5. The germline CDR1 and CDR2 sequences are MGHDK and SYGVNS. In nucleotides, the CDR3 is TGTGCCAGCAGTGAATATGGGACAGTCGGTGAAAAACTGTTTTTT. Its protein product is CASSEYGTVGEKLFF.

This clone appeared a single time. The CDR3 sequence is CASSPNEGQPQHF. The CDR3 coding sequence is TGTGCCAGCAGCCCAAACGAGGGTCAGCCCCAGCATTTT. The rearrangement uses TRBV7-9 and TRBJ1-5; D gene unclear. V dropped 5 bases and J dropped 6 bases, with 11 bases sitting between them. Germline V gene data show CDR1 as SEHNR and CDR2 as FQNEAQ (reference sequence). The CDR3 covers 13 residues.

The gene calls are TRBV11-2 and TRBJ1-1; TRBD1 aligns across 9 bases. Germline CDR1 SGHAT, CDR2 FQNNGV. The CDR3 totals 16 residues. V was pared by 5 bases and J by 6 bases, with 13 bases of the junction left unmatched. The CDR3 sequence: CASSPLRQGELPEAFF. The CDR3 DNA follows: TGTGCCAGCAGCCCCTTGAGACAGGGGGAGTTGCCTGAAGCTTTCTTT.

The chain combines TRBV7-3 with TRBJ2-1, with D uncertain. Germline V gene data show CDR1 as SGHTA and CDR2 as FQGTGA. The CDR3 is made up of 13 amino acids. V lost 4 bases and J lost 5, with 9 bases in between. CDR3 region: CASSSANNNEQFF. In DNA form, the CDR3 reads TGTGCCAGCAGCTCGGCTAACAACAATGAGCAGTTCTTC.

The chain has TRBV4-1 and TRBJ1-4, with a tentative D call TRBD1 (6 bases). V lost 4 bases, J lost 3 bases, and 12 bases lay in between. CDR1 is MGHRA and CDR2 is YSYEKL in the germline V gene. This CDR3 comprises 15 residues. The chain's CDR3 is CASSPYRVANEKLFF. The CDR3 DNA sequence: TGCGCCAGCAGCCCGTACAGGGTGGCTAATGAAAAACTGTTTTTT.

V and J are TRBV15 and TRBJ2-1; 7 bases agree with TRBD2. The V and J ends lost 1 base and 7 bases, in that order; junction bases with no gene match: 22. Germline CDR1 is LNHNV and CDR2 is YYDKDF (reference sequence). The CDR3 totals 20 residues. DNA for the CDR3: TGTGCCACCAGCAGAGGACATCAGATGCGGGAGCCGCCCAAAAAGAATGAGCAGTTCTTC. Translation: CATSRGHQMREPPKKNEQFF.

V usage is TRBV6-1 and J usage is TRBJ1-1; D is ambiguous. The CDR3 extends over 11 amino acids. Looked up from germline, CDR1 is MNHNS and CDR2 is SASEGT. With 5 bases removed from V and 4 bases from J, the gap between germline ends came to 5 bases. The CDR3 protein is CASSRITEAFF. In DNA, the CDR3 is TGTGCCAGCAGTAGGATCACTGAAGCTTTCTTT.